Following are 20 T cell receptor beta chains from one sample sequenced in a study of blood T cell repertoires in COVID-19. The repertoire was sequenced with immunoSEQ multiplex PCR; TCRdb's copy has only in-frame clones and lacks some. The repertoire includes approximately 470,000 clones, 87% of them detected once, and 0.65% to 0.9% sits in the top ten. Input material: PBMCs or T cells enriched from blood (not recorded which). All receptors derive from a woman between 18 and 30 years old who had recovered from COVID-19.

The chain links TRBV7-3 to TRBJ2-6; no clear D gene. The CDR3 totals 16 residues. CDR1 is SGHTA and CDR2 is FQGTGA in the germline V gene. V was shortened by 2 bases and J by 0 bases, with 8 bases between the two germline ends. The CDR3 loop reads CASSLYGGSGANVLTF. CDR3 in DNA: TGTGCCAGCAGCTTATATGGCGGCTCTGGGGCCAACGTCCTGACTTTC.

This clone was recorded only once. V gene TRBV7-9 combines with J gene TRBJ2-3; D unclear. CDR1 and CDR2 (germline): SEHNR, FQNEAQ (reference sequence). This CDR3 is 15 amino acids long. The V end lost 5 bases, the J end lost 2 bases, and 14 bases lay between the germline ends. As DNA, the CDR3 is TGTGCCAGCAGCCTCCATCAGGTCGCCACAGATACGCAGTATTTT. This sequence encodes CASSLHQVATDTQYF.

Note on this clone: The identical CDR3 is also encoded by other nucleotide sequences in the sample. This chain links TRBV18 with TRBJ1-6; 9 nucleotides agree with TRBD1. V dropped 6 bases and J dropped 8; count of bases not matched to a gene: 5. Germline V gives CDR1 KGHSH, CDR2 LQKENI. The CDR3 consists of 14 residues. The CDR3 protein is CASSPTGGDSPLHF. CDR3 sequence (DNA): TGTGCCAGCTCCCCGACAGGGGGGGATTCACCCCTCCACTTT.

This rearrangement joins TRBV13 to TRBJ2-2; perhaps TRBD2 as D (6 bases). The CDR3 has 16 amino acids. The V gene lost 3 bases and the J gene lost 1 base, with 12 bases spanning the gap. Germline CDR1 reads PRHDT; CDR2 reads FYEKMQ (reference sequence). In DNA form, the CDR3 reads TGTGCCAGCAGCTTCGCTAGCGAGGGGAACACCGGGGAGCTGTTTTTT. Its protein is CASSFASEGNTGELFF.

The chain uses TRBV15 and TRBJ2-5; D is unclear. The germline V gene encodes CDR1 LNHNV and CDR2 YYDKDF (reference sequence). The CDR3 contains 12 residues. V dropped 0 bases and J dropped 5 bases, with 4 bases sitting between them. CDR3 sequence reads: CATSRDQETQYF. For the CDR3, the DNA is TGTGCCACCAGCAGAGATCAGGAGACCCAGTACTTC.

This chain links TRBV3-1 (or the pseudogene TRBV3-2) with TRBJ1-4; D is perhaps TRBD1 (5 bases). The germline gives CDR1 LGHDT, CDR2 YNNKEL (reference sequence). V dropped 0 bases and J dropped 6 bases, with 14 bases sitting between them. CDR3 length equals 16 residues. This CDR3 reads CASSQEAGRSDEKLFF. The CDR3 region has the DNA TGTGCCAGCAGCCAAGAAGCAGGGCGTTCGGATGAAAAACTGTTTTTT.

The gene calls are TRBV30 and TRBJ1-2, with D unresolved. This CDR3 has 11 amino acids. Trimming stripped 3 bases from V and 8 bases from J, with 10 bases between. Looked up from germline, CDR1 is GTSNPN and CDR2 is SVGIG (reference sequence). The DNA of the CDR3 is TGTGCCTGGAGATTCGCGGAAGGCTACACCTTC. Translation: CAWRFAEGYTF.

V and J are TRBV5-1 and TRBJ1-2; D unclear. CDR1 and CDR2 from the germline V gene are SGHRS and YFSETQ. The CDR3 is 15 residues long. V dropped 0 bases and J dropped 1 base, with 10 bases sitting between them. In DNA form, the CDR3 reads TGCGCCAGCAGCTTGGCTCCCCAGAATAACTATGGCTACACCTTC. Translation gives CASSLAPQNNYGYTF.

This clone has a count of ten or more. The CDR3 sequence is CSAQRRDEAFF. In DNA form, the CDR3 reads TGCAGTGCCCAACGGCGGGATGAAGCTTTCTTT. This chain connects TRBV20-1 to TRBJ1-1, with D hard to call. Germline values: CDR1 DFQATT, CDR2 SNEGSKA (reference sequence). This CDR3 is 11 amino acids long. V shed 6 bases and J shed 7 bases, with 12 bases lying between them.

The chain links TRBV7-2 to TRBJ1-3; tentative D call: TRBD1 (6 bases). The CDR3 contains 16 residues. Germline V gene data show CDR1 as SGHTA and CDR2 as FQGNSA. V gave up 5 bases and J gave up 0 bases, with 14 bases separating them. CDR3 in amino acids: CASSPQTGRSGNTIYF. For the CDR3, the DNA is TGTGCCAGCAGCCCCCAGACAGGCCGCTCTGGAAACACCATATATTTT. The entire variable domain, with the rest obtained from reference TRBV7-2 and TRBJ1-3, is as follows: GAGVSQSPSNKVTEKGKDVELRCDPISGHTALYWYRQSLGQGLEFLIYFQGNSAPDKSGLPSDRFSAERTGGSVSTLTIQRTQQEDSAVYLCASSPQTGRSGNTIYFGEGSWLTVV.

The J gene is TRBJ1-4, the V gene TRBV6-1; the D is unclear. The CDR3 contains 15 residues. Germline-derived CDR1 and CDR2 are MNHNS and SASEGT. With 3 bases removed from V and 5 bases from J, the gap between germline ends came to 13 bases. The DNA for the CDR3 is TGTGCCAGCAGTGAGGGCCCCGTAAACAATGAAAAACTGTTTTTT. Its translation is CASSEGPVNNEKLFF.

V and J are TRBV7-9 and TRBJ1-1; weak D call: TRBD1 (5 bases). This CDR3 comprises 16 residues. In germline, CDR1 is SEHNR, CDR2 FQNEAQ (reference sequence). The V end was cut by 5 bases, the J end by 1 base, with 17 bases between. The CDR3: CASSDLAAQANTEAFF. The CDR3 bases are TGTGCCAGCAGCGACTTAGCGGCACAGGCGAACACTGAAGCTTTCTTT.

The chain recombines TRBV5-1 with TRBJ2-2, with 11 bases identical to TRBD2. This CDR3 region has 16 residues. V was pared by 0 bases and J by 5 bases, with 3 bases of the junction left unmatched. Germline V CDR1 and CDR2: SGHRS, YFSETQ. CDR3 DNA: TGCGCCAGCAGCTTGGCCTCTAGCGGGGGGACCGGGGAGCTGTTTTTT. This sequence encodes CASSLASSGGTGELFF.

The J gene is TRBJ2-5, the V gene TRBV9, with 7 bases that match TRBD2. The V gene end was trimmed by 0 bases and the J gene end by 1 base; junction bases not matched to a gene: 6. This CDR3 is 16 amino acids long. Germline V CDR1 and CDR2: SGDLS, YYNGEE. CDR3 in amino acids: CASSVGTGGFQETQYF. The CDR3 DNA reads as TGTGCCAGCAGCGTAGGAACGGGGGGATTCCAAGAGACCCAGTACTTC. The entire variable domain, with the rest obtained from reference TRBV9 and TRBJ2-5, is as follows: DSGVTQTPKHLITATGQRVTLRCSPRSGDLSVYWYQQSLDQGLQFLIQYYNGEERAKGNILERFSAQQFPDLHSELNLSSLELGDSALYFCASSVGTGGFQETQYFGPGTRLLVL.

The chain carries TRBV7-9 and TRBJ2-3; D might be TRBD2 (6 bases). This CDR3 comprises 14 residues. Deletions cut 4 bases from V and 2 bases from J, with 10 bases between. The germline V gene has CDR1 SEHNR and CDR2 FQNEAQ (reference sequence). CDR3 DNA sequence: TGTGCCAGCAGCTATAGCGGACTCACAGATACGCAGTATTTT. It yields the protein CASSYSGLTDTQYF.

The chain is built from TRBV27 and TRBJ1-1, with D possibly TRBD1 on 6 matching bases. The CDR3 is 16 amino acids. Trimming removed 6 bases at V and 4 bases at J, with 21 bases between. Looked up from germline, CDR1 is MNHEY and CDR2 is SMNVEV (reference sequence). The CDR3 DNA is TGTGCCAGCAGCCGACGCTGGGGGGGAGGGGGCACTGAAGCTTTCTTT. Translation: CASSRRWGGGGTEAFF.

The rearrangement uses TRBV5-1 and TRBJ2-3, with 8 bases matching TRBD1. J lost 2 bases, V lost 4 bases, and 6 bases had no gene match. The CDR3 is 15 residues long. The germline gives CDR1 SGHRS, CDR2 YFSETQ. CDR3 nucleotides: TGCGCCAGCAGCCGGGGGACAGGTAACACAGATACGCAGTATTTT. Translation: CASSRGTGNTDTQYF.

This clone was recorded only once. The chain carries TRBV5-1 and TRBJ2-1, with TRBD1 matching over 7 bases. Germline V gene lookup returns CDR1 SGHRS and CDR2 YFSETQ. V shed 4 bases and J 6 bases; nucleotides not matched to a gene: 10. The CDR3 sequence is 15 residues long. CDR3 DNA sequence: TGCGCCAGCAGCCAGAGTTTTACAGGGGCCAATGAGCAGTTCTTC. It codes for CASSQSFTGANEQFF.

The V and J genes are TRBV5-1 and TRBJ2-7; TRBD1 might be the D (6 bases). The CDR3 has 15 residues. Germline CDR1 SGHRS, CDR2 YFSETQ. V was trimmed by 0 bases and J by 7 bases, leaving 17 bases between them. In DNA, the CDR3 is TGCGCCAGCAGCTTGGGTATGACAGGCATTGGGGAGCAGTACTTC. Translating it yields CASSLGMTGIGEQYF.

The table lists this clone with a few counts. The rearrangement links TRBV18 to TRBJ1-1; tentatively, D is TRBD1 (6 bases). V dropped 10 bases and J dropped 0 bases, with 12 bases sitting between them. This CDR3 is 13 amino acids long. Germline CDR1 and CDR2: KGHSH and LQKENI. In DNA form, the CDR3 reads TGTGCCACTCTGGACAGTTTGAACACTGAAGCTTTCTTT. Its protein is CATLDSLNTEAFF. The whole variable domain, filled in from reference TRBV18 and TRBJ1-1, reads NAGVMQNPRHLVRRRGQEARLRCSPMKGHSHVYWYRQLPEEGLKFMVYLQKENIIDESGMPKERFSAEFPKEGPSILRIQQVVRGDSAAYFCATLDSLNTEAFFGQGTRLTVV.